The present TCR beta chain was sequenced within a study of shared clonotypes between healthy human individuals (dated by TCRdb to the early 2020s). Some background on the complete study: A couple of women and a few men aged 18 to 49 years were included in the cohort. For each donor, three plates each were used for CD4 naive and CD4 memory, two plates were used for CD8 naive, and one plate was used for CD8 memory. To estimate repertoire size and how much clonotype sharing occurs between individuals, the study deeply sequenced the blood TCR repertoires of about five healthy adults. To increase sequencing depth and limit assay-specific biases, TCR repertoire library preparation and sequencing were carried out by different laboratories using diverse techniques. Each donor's leukapheresis produced roughly between about 0.8 and 8.9 billion PBMCs.

General study outcomes and caveats: Clonotypes shared by all four sorted-subset donors showed higher generation probabilities than non-shared clonotypes. Sampling was restricted to blood, and TCR repertoires in tissues likely differ from the TCR repertoires found in blood. Larger estimated clonotype richness was generally found for naive subsets than for memory subsets. Even with the large sequencing depth, rarefaction of the sorted-subset datasets indicated that sequencing was incomplete. Pairwise subsampling led to the expectation that sequencing depth would affect the degree of clonotype sharing among donors. Because the study included a small number of donors, the genetic and exposure-history diversity represented was limited. Across a handful of donors, approximately 5% of naive CD4, approximately 4% of naive CD8, 2.3% of memory CD4, and 0.4% of memory CD8 clonotypes were shared.

Using the deep immunoSEQ assay, TCR CDR3 regions were amplified from genomic DNA by multiplex PCR. Genomic DNA extracted from each cell subset was distributed evenly over all wells of several immunoSEQ 96-well plates, and each plate served as one replicate. For sorted subsets, around 200 ng genomic DNA, equal to approximately 30,000 T cell genomes, was loaded into each replicate PCR. Purified libraries were quantified with a Qubit 3.0 fluorometer, sized on a Bioanalyzer 2100, and re-quantified with the KAPA Library Quantification kit. Each immunoSEQ 96-well plate was sequenced on its own single-read 150-cycle Illumina NextSeq 550 flow cell. In the source study's methods: The immunoSEQ output contained only junctional sequences without quality scores, so filtering could not match that applied to full-length reads. To assign V/J genes and CDR3, sequences were annotated using PyIR, a Python wrapper for IgBLAST v1.9, with IMGT germline references. Reads with weak V/J assignments (E-value above 1e-6), missing CDR3, stop codons, out-of-frame junctions, or ambiguous translated residues were removed. V3J clonotypes were defined by identical inferred V gene, J gene, and CDR3 amino acid sequence. Percentage overlap between repertoires was computed as shared unique clonotypes divided by the size of the smaller repertoire. RTK rarefaction, the Chao1 estimator, and Recon v2.1 estimates of unobserved clonotypes were used to assess repertoire richness. Generation probabilities were computed with OLGA for all TCRbeta clonotypes obtained by the gDNA method from several donors. Not all clones reach the TCRdb copy of this immuneACCESS table, which keeps in-frame sequences only. Checked studies attribute under half of the gap to unresolved V genes and leave the rest unexplained. D and trimming were read from the DNA, whereas the V and J calls and clone size are those reported in that table. The table for this sample lists about 590,000 clones; about 95% of them were counted only once. Of the sample, 0.11% falls within the top ten clones.

With regard to this clone: No cognate antigen has been identified for it. There are no base qualities to consult, and no much larger clone falls within one base.

CD8 naive samples were CD45RO-negative cells positively selected for CCR7, giving a CD45RA+CCR7+ population that excluded TemRA cells. Healthy HIV-negative adults with no recently reported acute infections or vaccinations were included as donors. Every donor was a Caucasian adult living in Nashville, Tennessee, USA. After blood collection by leukapheresis, PBMCs were isolated using Ficoll-Histopaque density gradient centrifugation and then cryopreserved in the vapor phase of liquid nitrogen. Analytical flow cytometry was used to check the purity and quantity of every magnetically sorted T cell population. Each sorted fraction had its genomic DNA isolated and then quantified by UV absorbance on a Nanodrop 2000c. CDR1 and CDR2 (MDHEN, SYDVKM) derive from the germline V gene. The CDR3 has 13 amino acids, counting the end cysteine and phenylalanine. Of the read, only the CDR3 DNA is kept; its 39 bases are in frame from base 1. At the junction V is shortened by 5 bases and J by 8 bases, with 12 bases in between.

The sequence links TRBV28 to TRBJ1-4, with TRBD1 tentatively as D gene (5 bases match). Source material: naive CD8+ T cells sorted from blood. The sample's cell subset or site label, in plain terms: CD45RA+CCR7+. The TCR originated in a woman in her twenties or thirties in good health. The bases are TGTGCCAGCAGTGCGACAGTTATGGAAAAACTGTTTTTT. The translation is CASSATVMEKLFF.